This T cell receptor (beta chain) emerged from a study of regulatory T cells in long-lasting Graves disease. Germline CDR1 is SGHRS and CDR2 is YFSETQ. This CDR3 is 14 amino acids long. Arm-PCR of CDR3 regions and iRepertoire HTBI primers were the basis on which TCR beta libraries were built. One entry per CDR3 protein results from TCRdb running MiXCR on the multiplex PCR reads. The sample has hundreds of thousands of distinct CDR3 sequences; around 17% are singletons. This clonotype was counted ten times or more. Its ends do not fully match the called genes, so a read error is possible. As to time point: newly diagnosed GD, antithyroid drugs for less than 3 months. Researchers made the TCR library from RNA that was extracted from PBMCs. In addition, the sample was reused for a study of T cells in Graves' hyperthyroidism and ophthalmopathy.

This clonotype was sampled from a woman aged 25 to 39 with Graves disease. Sequenced material: peripheral blood mononuclear cells (PBMCs), taken at new diagnosis, from a patient treated with antithyroid drugs. The chain uses TRBV5-1 and TRBJ2-1, with 8 bases fitting TRBD2. The CDR3 here is CASSGGSSYNEQFF. CDR3 coding DNA: TGTGCCAGCTCGGGGGGGAGCTCCTACAATGAGCAGTTCTTC.